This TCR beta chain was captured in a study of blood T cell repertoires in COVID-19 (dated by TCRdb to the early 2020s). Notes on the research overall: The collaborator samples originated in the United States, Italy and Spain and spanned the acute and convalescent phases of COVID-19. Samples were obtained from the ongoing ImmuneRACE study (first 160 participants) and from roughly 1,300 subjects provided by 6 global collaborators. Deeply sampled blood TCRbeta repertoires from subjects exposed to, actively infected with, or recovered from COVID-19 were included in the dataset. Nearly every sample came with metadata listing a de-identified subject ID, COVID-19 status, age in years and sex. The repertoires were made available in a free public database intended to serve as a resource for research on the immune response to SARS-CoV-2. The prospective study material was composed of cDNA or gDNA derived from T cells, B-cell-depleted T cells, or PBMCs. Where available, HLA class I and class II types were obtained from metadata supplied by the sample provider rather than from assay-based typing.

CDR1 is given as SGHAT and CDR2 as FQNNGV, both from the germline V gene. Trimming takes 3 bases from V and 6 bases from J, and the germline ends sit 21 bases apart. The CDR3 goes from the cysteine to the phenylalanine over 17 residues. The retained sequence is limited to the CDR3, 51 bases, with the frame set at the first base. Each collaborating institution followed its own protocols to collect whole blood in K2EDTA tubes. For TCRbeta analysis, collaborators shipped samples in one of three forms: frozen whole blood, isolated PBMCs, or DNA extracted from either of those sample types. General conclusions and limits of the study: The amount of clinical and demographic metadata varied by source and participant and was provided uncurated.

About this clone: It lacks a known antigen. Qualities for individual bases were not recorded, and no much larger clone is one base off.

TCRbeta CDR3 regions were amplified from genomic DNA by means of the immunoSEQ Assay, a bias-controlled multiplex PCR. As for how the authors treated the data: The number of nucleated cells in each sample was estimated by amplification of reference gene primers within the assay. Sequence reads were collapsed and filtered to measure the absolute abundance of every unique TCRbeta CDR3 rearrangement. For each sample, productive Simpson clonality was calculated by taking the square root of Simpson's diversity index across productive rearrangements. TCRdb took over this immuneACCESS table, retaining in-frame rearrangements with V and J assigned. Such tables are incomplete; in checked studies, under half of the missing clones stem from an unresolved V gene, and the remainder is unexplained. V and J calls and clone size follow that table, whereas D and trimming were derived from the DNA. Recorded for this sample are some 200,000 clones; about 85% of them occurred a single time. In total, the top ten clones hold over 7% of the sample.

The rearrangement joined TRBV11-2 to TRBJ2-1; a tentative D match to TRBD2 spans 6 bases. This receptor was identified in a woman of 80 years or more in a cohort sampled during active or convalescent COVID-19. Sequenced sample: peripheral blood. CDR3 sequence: CASSFLAGTVGSNEQFF. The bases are TGTGCCAGCAGCTTTCTGGCGGGGACGGTGGGATCCAATGAGCAGTTCTTC. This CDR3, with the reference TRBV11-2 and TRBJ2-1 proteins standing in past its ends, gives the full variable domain EAGVAQSPRYKIIEKRQSVAFWCNPISGHATLYWYQQILGQGPKLLIQFQNNGVVDDSQLPKDRFSAERLKGVDSTLKIQPAKLEDSAVYLCASSFLAGTVGSNEQFFGPGTRLTVL.